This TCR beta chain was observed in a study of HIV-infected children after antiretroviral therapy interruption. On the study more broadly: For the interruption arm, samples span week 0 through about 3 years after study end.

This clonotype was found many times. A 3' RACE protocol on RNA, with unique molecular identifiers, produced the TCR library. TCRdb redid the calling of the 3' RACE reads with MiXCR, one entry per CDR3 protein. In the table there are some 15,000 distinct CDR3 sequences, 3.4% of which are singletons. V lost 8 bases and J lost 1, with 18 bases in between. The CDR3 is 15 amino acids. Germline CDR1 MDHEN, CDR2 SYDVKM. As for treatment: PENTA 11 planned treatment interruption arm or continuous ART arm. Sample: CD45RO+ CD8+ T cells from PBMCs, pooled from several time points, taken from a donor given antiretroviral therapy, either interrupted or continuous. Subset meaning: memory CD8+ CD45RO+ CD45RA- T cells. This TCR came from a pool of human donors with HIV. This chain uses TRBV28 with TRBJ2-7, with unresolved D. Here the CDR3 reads CASSCSGIGSYEQYF. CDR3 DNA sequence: TGTGCCAGCTCCTGTAGTGGGATAGGATCCTACGAGCAGTACTTC.